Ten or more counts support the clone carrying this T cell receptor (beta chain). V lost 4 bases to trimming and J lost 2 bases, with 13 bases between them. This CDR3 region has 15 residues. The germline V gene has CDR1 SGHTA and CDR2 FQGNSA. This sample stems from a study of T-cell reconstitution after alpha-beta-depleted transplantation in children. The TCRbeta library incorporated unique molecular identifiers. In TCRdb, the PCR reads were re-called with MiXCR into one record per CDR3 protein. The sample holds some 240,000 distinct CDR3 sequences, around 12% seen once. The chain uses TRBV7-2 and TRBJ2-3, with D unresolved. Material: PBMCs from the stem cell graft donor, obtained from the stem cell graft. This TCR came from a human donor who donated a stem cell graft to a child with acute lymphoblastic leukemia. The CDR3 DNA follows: TGTGCCAGCAGCTACTACGACCCGTACACAGATACGCAGTATTTT. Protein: CASSYYDPYTDTQYF.